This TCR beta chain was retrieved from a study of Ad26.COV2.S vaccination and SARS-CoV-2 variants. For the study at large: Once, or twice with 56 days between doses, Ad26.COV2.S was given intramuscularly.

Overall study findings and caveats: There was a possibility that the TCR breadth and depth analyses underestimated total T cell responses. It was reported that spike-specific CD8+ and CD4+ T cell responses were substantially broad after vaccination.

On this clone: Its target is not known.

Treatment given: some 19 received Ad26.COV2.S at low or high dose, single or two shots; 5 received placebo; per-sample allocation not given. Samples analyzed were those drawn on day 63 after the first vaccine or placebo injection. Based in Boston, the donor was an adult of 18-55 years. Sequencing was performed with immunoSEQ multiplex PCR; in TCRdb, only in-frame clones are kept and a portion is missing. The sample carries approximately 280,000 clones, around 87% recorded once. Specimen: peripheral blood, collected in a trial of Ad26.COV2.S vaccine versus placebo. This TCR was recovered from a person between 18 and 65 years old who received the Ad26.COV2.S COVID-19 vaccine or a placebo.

The CDR3 DNA reads TGTGCCAGCAGTCTAGACAGGGTCCAAGAGACCCAGTACTTC. Its protein product is CASSLDRVQETQYF. The chain has TRBV6-5 and TRBJ2-5; 7 bases are a match to TRBD1. Germline CDR1 MNHEY, CDR2 SVGAGI. This CDR3 contains 14 residues. With 5 bases clipped from V and 1 base from J, the junction kept 4 bases outside the gene matches.